One sample yielded the 26 T cell receptor beta chains listed below, sequenced in a study of spatial heterogeneity in lung cancer. TCRdb independently ran MiXCR on the 5' RACE reads; one entry per CDR3 protein. The sample holds about 38,000 distinct CDR3 sequences, around 7.5% seen once. Indicated time point: sample taken at primary tumor resection. Sequencing was performed on whole RNA extracted from tumor and nontumor lung tissue, or from frozen PBMC, and the material was left unsorted. The sample was PBMCs, taken at surgery. Source of these receptors: a male donor with early-stage non-small cell lung cancer.

There are many counts of this clonotype. V gene TRBV14 combines with J gene TRBJ2-2; 12 positions agree with TRBD2. CDR3 length: 16 amino acids. CDR1 and CDR2 (germline): SGHDN, FVKESK. V trimming: 2 bases; J trimming: 6 bases; junction bases outside the gene matches: 4. CDR3: CASSQLRLAGAGELFF. The CDR3, as DNA: TGTGCCAGCAGCCAACTGAGACTAGCGGGAGCCGGGGAGCTGTTTTTT.

This clonotype was counted many times. This chain connects TRBV6-5 to TRBJ1-1; tentative D call: TRBD1 (5 bases). Germline V gene data show CDR1 as MNHEY and CDR2 as SVGAGI. The CDR3 covers 14 residues. Trimming pared 6 bases from V and 2 bases from J, leaving 13 bases between. The CDR3, as DNA: TGTGCCAGCAGGGCGGGACGGGCAAACACTGAAGCTTTCTTT. It is translated as CASRAGRANTEAFF.

The V gene is TRBV27, the J gene TRBJ1-6, with D tentatively TRBD1 (5 bases). Between the trimmed V and J ends, which lost 1 base and 5 bases, there was a span of 6 bases. Germline CDR1 MNHEY, CDR2 SMNVEV (reference sequence). The CDR3 is 14 amino acids. The CDR3 nucleotides are TGTGCCAGCAGTTTATGGGACGATAATTCACCCCTCCACTTT. Amino acids: CASSLWDDNSPLHF.

There are many counts of this clonotype. V and J are TRBV7-8 and TRBJ1-1, with D uncertain. Germline assignment: CDR1 SGHVS and CDR2 FQNEAQ. The V and J ends lost 1 base and 0 bases respectively, with 9 bases between them. The length of the CDR3 is 15 residues. CDR3 bases: TGTGCCAGCAGCTTAGGGGGAAAGATGAACACTGAAGCTTTCTTT. This codes for CASSLGGKMNTEAFF.

This clonotype was counted many times. The chain uses TRBV6-2 or TRBV6-3 and TRBJ1-5; 10 nucleotides line up with TRBD1. This CDR3 has 16 amino acids. Germline V lookup: CDR1 MNHEY, CDR2 SVGEGT. V dropped 2 bases and J dropped 6; count of bases not matched to a gene: 7. The CDR3 loop reads CASSYAPGTGVQPQHF. Written as DNA, the CDR3 is TGTGCCAGCAGTTACGCCCCCGGGACAGGGGTTCAGCCCCAGCATTTT.

Ten or more counts support this clonotype. The gene calls are TRBV7-8 and TRBJ2-3; a weak D match, TRBD1 (5 bases). Germline V gene data show CDR1 as SGHVS and CDR2 as FQNEAQ. The CDR3 has 16 amino acids. V was clipped by 4 bases and J by 2 bases, with 16 bases between them. CDR3 nucleotides: TGTGCCAGCAGCTCGAGATCCAGGGTTTACACAGATACGCAGTATTTT. Translating it yields CASSSRSRVYTDTQYF.

This clonotype was counted ten times or more. The chain uses TRBV6-1 and TRBJ2-7; D not certain. Germline loops: CDR1 MNHNS, CDR2 SASEGT. Trimming took 2 bases from V and 4 from J, leaving 6 bases between them. The CDR3 is 12 residues long. CDR3 sequence (DNA): TGTGCCAGCAGTGAACAGATTTACGAGCAGTACGTC. Protein: CASSEQIYEQYV.

This clonotype was counted at least ten times. This chain uses TRBV30 with TRBJ2-3; 12 bases align to TRBD2. CDR3 size: 15 residues. Germline loops: CDR1 GTSNPN, CDR2 SVGIG (reference sequence). The J segment lost 1 base and the V segment lost 4 bases, leaving 3 bases of the junction unmatched. Here the CDR3 reads CAWTRLAGGTDTQYF. The DNA of the CDR3 is TGTGCCTGGACCCGACTAGCGGGGGGCACAGATACGCAGTATTTT.

This clonotype came up many times. This chain links TRBV21-1 with TRBJ2-1; the table names TRBD2, a call not compared with the DNA. TRBV21-1 is listed as a pseudogene. The CDR3 covers 15 residues. CDR3 sequence: CASRFARESGNEQFF. CDR3 sequence (DNA): TGTGCCAGCCGATTTGCGCGGGAGTCTGGAAATGAGCAGTTCTTC.

This clonotype was observed many times. V gene TRBV10-3 combines with J gene TRBJ1-1, with unresolved D. This CDR3 is 14 amino acids long. Germline loops: CDR1 ENHRY, CDR2 SYGVKD. The germline V and J ends were trimmed by 7 bases and 1 base, with 13 bases remaining between them. The CDR3 bases are TGTGCCATCAACAGTCCCGGTGCGAACACTGAAGCTTTCTTT. Residues: CAINSPGANTEAFF.

This clonotype was seen ten or more times. This chain links TRBV3-1 with TRBJ1-1, with 9 bases aligning to TRBD1. The V and J ends lost 3 bases and 10 bases, in that order; junction bases with no gene match: 12. The length of the CDR3 is 15 residues. Germline CDR1 reads LGHDT; CDR2 reads YNNKEL (reference sequence). The CDR3 region is CASSQSDRGEGLAFF. CDR3 in DNA: TGTGCCAGCAGCCAGTCGGACAGGGGCGAGGGGTTAGCTTTCTTT.

This clonotype appeared a few times. This chain links TRBV2 with TRBJ2-2, with a weak D call TRBD1 (6 bases). The CDR3 sequence is 15 residues long. CDR1 is SNHLY and CDR2 is FYNNEI in the germline V gene. V lost 11 bases and J 1 base, leaving 17 bases between the germline ends. The CDR3 loop is CASRRTDMNTGELFF. CDR3 bases: TGTGCCTCAAGAAGGACAGACATGAACACCGGGGAGCTGTTTTTT.

Concerning this clonotype: A single base separates this from a much larger clone, so it may be a read error. The V call is TRBV2, the J call TRBJ2-3; a weak D match, TRBD2 (6 bases). CDR3 size: 13 residues. The V and J ends lost 6 bases and 3 bases respectively, with 10 bases between them. CDR1 is SNHLY and CDR2 is FYNNEI in the germline V gene. This CDR3 reads CASRTGETDTQYF. The CDR3 DNA follows: TGTGCCAGCAGGACGGGAGAAACAGATACGCAGTATTTT.

This clonotype came up many times. This rearrangement joins TRBV11-2 to TRBJ1-6, with unresolved D. Trimming shortened V by 2 bases and J by 0 bases, and 8 bases separated the two germline ends. CDR1 SGHAT and CDR2 FQNNGV come from the germline V gene. This CDR3 is 16 amino acids long. The CDR3 sequence is CASSLRQSSYNSPLHF. CDR3 coding DNA: TGTGCCAGCAGCTTAAGGCAGAGCTCCTATAATTCACCCCTCCACTTT.

There are many counts of this clonotype. The chain employs TRBV29-1 and TRBJ1-2; 7 nucleotides agree with TRBD1. The CDR3 runs 12 residues. The V segment lost 8 bases and the J segment 0 bases; nucleotides outside the gene matches: 3. Germline loops: CDR1 SQVTM, CDR2 ANQGSEA. CDR3 nucleotides: TGCAGCATAACAGGGGCTAACTATGGCTACACCTTC. It encodes CSITGANYGYTF.

This clonotype has more than one count but fewer than ten. This rearrangement joins TRBV30 to TRBJ1-1, with D uncertain. V was trimmed by 0 bases and J by 0 bases, leaving 8 bases between them. From germline, CDR1 is GTSNPN and CDR2 SVGIG (reference sequence). The CDR3 sequence is 14 residues long. CDR3 amino acids: CAWSVLQLNTEAFF. As DNA, the CDR3 is TGTGCCTGGAGTGTACTCCAGTTGAACACTGAAGCTTTCTTT.

This clonotype was counted at least ten times. The V call is TRBV4-2, the J call TRBJ1-4; D might be TRBD1 (5 bases). The CDR3 is 15 amino acids. The V gene's germline CDR1 is LGHNA and CDR2 YNFKEQ. Trimming cost V 1 base and J 4 bases, with 10 bases left between them. The CDR3 nucleotides are TGTGCCAGCAGCCAAGTGGCAGGGAATAATGAAAAACTGTTTTTT. The encoded protein is CASSQVAGNNEKLFF.

There are many counts of this clonotype. DNA of the CDR3: TGTGCCAGCAGCCCCAGAGGCACAGGGTTCTACGAGCAGTACTTC. This translates into CASSPRGTGFYEQYF. The genes are TRBV11-3 and TRBJ2-7, with a weak D call TRBD1 (6 bases). Germline CDR1 SGHNT, CDR2 YENEEA. The CDR3 sequence is 15 residues long. Trimming stripped 5 bases from V and 3 bases from J, with 17 bases between.

This clonotype came up a few times. The V gene is TRBV5-4, the J gene TRBJ2-5, with TRBD2 matching over 12 bases. The J segment lost 1 base and the V segment lost 0 bases, leaving 4 bases of the junction unmatched. This CDR3 region has 17 residues. The germline V gene encodes CDR1 SGHNT and CDR2 YYREEE (reference sequence). CDR3 protein: CASSLGLAGGIQETQYF. For the CDR3, the DNA is TGTGCCAGCAGCTTGGGTCTAGCGGGAGGGATCCAAGAGACCCAGTACTTC.

Turning to this clonotype: A much larger clone differs by one base, so this may be a read error. The rearrangement uses TRBV24-1 and TRBJ2-2; the match to TRBD1 covers 10 bases. Germline CDR1 is KGHDR and CDR2 is SFDVKD. The CDR3 consists of 16 residues. As DNA, the CDR3 is TGTGCCACCAGTGATTCCGGGACAGGGGAACCCGGGGAGCTGATTTTT. Translating gives CATSDSGTGEPGELIF.

Many counts were recorded for this clonotype. The V and J genes are TRBV7-9 and TRBJ1-6; TRBD1 matches 7 bases. CDR3 length: 18 amino acids. Trimming at V came to 5 bases and at J to 4 bases, leaving 14 bases not matched to a gene. Germline values: CDR1 SEHNR, CDR2 FQNEAQ (reference sequence). CDR3 DNA sequence: TGTGCCAGCAGCACATACACAACAGGGGCGGGTTATAATTCACCCCTCCACTTT. Translating it yields CASSTYTTGAGYNSPLHF.

In its sample, this clonotype was seen many times. The genes are TRBV6-4 and TRBJ2-3; D remains ambiguous. V lost 3 bases, J lost 6 bases, and 4 bases lay in between. The CDR3 runs to 11 residues. From germline, CDR1 is MRHNA and CDR2 SNTAGT. CDR3 protein: CASSEGDTQYF. CDR3 DNA sequence: TGTGCCAGCAGTGAGGGGGATACGCAGTATTTT.

This clonotype was observed many times. V usage is TRBV6-2 or TRBV6-3 and J usage is TRBJ2-7, with 8 bases that match TRBD1. The CDR3 loop spans 15 amino acids. With V trimmed by 5 bases and J by 6 bases, 12 bases remained unmatched. CDR1 and CDR2 (germline): MNHEY, SVGEGT. This CDR3 reads CASSLFSDRVLEQYF. CDR3 bases: TGTGCCAGCAGTCTTTTTTCGGACAGGGTCCTCGAGCAGTACTTC.

This clonotype was counted only a few times. V usage is TRBV7-2 and J usage is TRBJ2-1, with 10 bases aligning to TRBD2. The CDR3 consists of 16 residues. The germline V gene encodes CDR1 SGHTA and CDR2 FQGNSA. V lost 5 bases and J lost 7; bases outside the gene matches: 11. CDR3 sequence reads: CASSPWGSGGLNEQFF. Written as DNA, the CDR3 is TGTGCCAGCAGCCCCTGGGGTAGCGGGGGGCTAAATGAGCAGTTCTTC.

This clonotype was counted many times. The V and J genes are TRBV2 and TRBJ2-3; no clear D. Trimming shortened V by 5 bases and J by 6 bases, and 12 bases separated the two germline ends. Germline CDR1 is SNHLY and CDR2 is FYNNEI. The length of the CDR3 is 13 residues. The CDR3 is CASSQNRLDTQYF. CDR3 nucleotide sequence: TGTGCCAGCAGTCAAAACCGCCTGGATACGCAGTATTTT. The full variable domain, with the rest looked up from reference TRBV2 and TRBJ2-3, is EPEVTQTPSHQVTQMGQEVILRCVPISNHLYFYWYRQILGQKVEFLVSFYNNEISEKSEIFDDQFSVERPDGSNFTLKIRSTKLEDSAMYFCASSQNRLDTQYFGPGTRLTVL.

This clonotype has just a few counts. The chain couples TRBV27 to TRBJ1-1; D ambiguous. V was pared by 7 bases and J by 8 bases, with 14 bases between. Germline assignment: CDR1 MNHEY and CDR2 SMNVEV (reference sequence). This CDR3 contains 12 residues. CDR3 DNA sequence: TGTGCCAGCATTAGGCCCCCTGGAGAAGCTTTCTTT. It yields the protein CASIRPPGEAFF.